A single sample gave rise to the 18 T cell receptor beta chains below, sequenced in a study of T cells in Graves' hyperthyroidism and ophthalmopathy. TCR beta CDR3 sequences were amplified from RNA transcripts. First-round RT-PCR of the TCR CDR3 relied on the HTBI primer set. TCRdb itself ran the multiplex PCR reads through MiXCR, one entry per CDR3 protein. The data contain 250,000 or so distinct CDR3 sequences, approximately 16% of them seen just once; the ten biggest clones take up 30% to 35%. The sample comprised blood. The source is a woman aged 50 to 65 with Graves' hyperthyroidism that later progressed to Graves' ophthalmopathy.

The sample holds a few counts of this clonotype. The chain couples TRBV6-1 to TRBJ2-7; 9 bases are a match to TRBD1. The CDR3 is 14 amino acids. CDR1 MNHNS and CDR2 SASEGT come from the germline V gene. V lost 5 bases to trimming and J lost 7 bases; unmatched junction nucleotides: 9. CDR3 in DNA: TGTGCCAGCAGTTCAGGGGACAGGGCCGGGGAGCAGTACTTC. Translation: CASSSGDRAGEQYF.

This clonotype was counted at least ten times. This chain uses TRBV5-1 with TRBJ1-2; D might be TRBD1 (6 bases). CDR3 length: 14 residues. Germline assignment: CDR1 SGHRS and CDR2 YFSETQ. The V end lost 4 bases, the J end lost 4 bases, and 14 bases lay between the germline ends. In DNA form, the CDR3 reads TGCGCCAGCAGCACCGGACAGTCGACCTATGGCTACACCTTC. Its protein product is CASSTGQSTYGYTF.

This clonotype was recorded a few times. An end of the junction does not agree with germline; a read error may underlie this. V is TRBV6-1 and J is TRBJ2-5; D remains unclear. The CDR3 sequence is 14 residues long. CDR1 and CDR2 from the germline V gene are MNHNS and SASEGT. The CDR3 DNA sequence: TGTACCAGCAGTGAGGTCTCTCCAAGGGATACCCAGTACTTC. This sequence encodes CTSSEVSPRDTQYF.

This clonotype is a singleton in its sample. This could be a read error, since a much larger clone is one nucleotide away. This chain connects TRBV5-1 to TRBJ2-4, with D possibly TRBD1 on 5 matching bases. The CDR3 has 16 amino acids. CDR1 and CDR2 (germline): SGHRS, YFSETQ. CDR3 sequence reads: CASSLWLGRAKNTQYF. The CDR3 DNA reads as TGCGCCAGCAGCTTGTGGCTCGGCAGGGCCAAAAACACTCAGTACTTC.

The chain links TRBV9 to TRBJ2-3; possible D gene TRBD2, 7 bases. Trimming took off 3 bases at V and 1 base at J, with 27 bases between the two ends. This CDR3 comprises 20 residues. CDR1 is SGDLS, CDR2 YYNGEE, per germline. Written as DNA, the CDR3 is TGTGCCAGCAGCGCCGGGACACCGGTGTTCCGGGACTACCGCACAGATACGCAGTATTTT. Translated, it gives CASSAGTPVFRDYRTDTQYF.

This clonotype was picked up many times. V and J are TRBV2 and TRBJ2-5; 9 nucleotides line up with TRBD2. Trimming at V came to 8 bases and at J to 2 bases, leaving 6 bases not matched to a gene. Germline assignment: CDR1 SNHLY and CDR2 FYNNEI. The CDR3 has 14 amino acids. The CDR3 loop reads CASGRTSVQETQYF. The CDR3 bases are TGTGCCAGCGGTCGGACTAGCGTTCAAGAGACCCAGTACTTC. Full variable domain (missing parts from reference TRBV2 and TRBJ2-5): EPEVTQTPSHQVTQMGQEVILRCVPISNHLYFYWYRQILGQKVEFLVSFYNNEISEKSEIFDDQFSVERPDGSNFTLKIRSTKLEDSAMYFCASGRTSVQETQYFGPGTRLLVL.

This clonotype appeared many times. The rearrangement links TRBV12-3 or TRBV12-4 to TRBJ2-1, with TRBD2 matching over 12 bases. This CDR3 is 18 amino acids long. V shed 2 bases, J shed 4 bases, and the junction held 9 bases outside the gene matches. CDR3 sequence: CASSLFTTSGSWYNEQFF. CDR3 DNA sequence: TGTGCCAGCAGTTTATTCACGACTAGCGGGAGTTGGTACAATGAGCAGTTCTTC.

This clonotype has at least ten counts. V is TRBV24-1 and J is TRBJ2-3; TRBD1 or TRBD2 may be the D gene (6 bases each). Germline CDR1 reads KGHDR; CDR2 reads SFDVKD. The V end was cut by 5 bases, the J end by 1 base, with 12 bases between. The CDR3 spans 15 residues. As DNA, the CDR3 is TGTGCCACCAGTGGGGGGGCTGGGGGCACAGATACGCAGTATTTT. Translated, it gives CATSGGAGGTDTQYF.

A remark on this clonotype: At one end the junction does not follow the germline gene, possibly because of a read error. This rearrangement joins TRBV5-1 to TRBJ1-5; 9 bases are a match to TRBD1. Looked up from germline, CDR1 is SGHRS and CDR2 is YFSETQ. The CDR3 sequence is 16 residues long. CDR3 nucleotides: TGTGCCAGCAGCTTGGGACAGGGAGGGTACAATCAGCCCCAGCATTTT. Translated: CASSLGQGGYNQPQHF.

This clonotype was detected many times. J is TRBJ1-4 and V is TRBV27; 8 nucleotides align to TRBD1. The CDR3 runs to 14 residues. V shed 5 bases, J shed 7 bases, and the junction held 6 bases outside the gene matches. Germline V gene lookup returns CDR1 MNHEY and CDR2 SMNVEV (reference sequence). Here the CDR3 DNA reads TGTGCCAGCAGTAGAACAGGGGGTCGTGAAAAACTGTTTTTT. Translating it yields CASSRTGGREKLFF.

The chain combines TRBV28 with TRBJ2-5, with D unresolved. V was trimmed by 4 bases and J by 4 bases, leaving 16 bases between them. Germline CDR1 is MDHEN and CDR2 is SYDVKM. The CDR3 loop spans 15 amino acids. CDR3 sequence (DNA): TGTGCCAGCAGTTCGTCCTTGCCAGGCCGAGAGACCCAGTACTTC. It encodes CASSSSLPGRETQYF.

The CDR3 DNA sequence: TGTGCCACCAGCAGGGGGGCCCAAGAGACCCAGTACTTC. Its protein is CATSRGAQETQYF. This sequence joins TRBV15 and TRBJ2-5; TRBD1 is a possible D gene (6 bases). CDR1 is LNHNV and CDR2 is YYDKDF in the germline V gene (reference sequence). Trimming left V 3 bases short and J 1 base short, with 6 bases between. The CDR3 is 13 amino acids.

This clonotype has a single count. Germline and junction disagree at one end, which may indicate a read error. V is TRBV7-8 and J is TRBJ2-3; no clear D gene. The CDR3 has 12 amino acids. Germline V CDR1 and CDR2: SGHVS, FQNEAQ. DNA of the CDR3: TGTGCCAGCAGCTTAAACACAGATGCGCAGTATTTT. Amino acid sequence: CASSLNTDAQYF.

This chain uses TRBV20-1 with TRBJ1-4, with D uncertain. Germline CDR1 and CDR2: DFQATT and SNEGSKA (reference sequence). The CDR3 consists of 13 residues. The ends were cut back, 1 base at V and 8 bases at J, with 11 bases in the middle. Here the CDR3 DNA reads TGCAGTGCTAGAGGGCCTAGAGAGGAAAAACTGTTTTTT. It is translated as CSARGPREEKLFF.

The chain links TRBV28 to TRBJ1-2; the D gene is possibly TRBD1 (5 bases). In germline, CDR1 is MDHEN, CDR2 SYDVKM. The CDR3 runs to 13 residues. V was pared by 5 bases and J by 5 bases, with 12 bases between. CDR3 in amino acids: CASSPRDPYGYTF. The CDR3 DNA reads as TGTGCCAGCAGTCCAAGGGACCCGTATGGCTACACCTTC.

This clonotype has just a few counts. The chain carries TRBV5-8 and TRBJ1-1; TRBD1 might be the D (5 bases). V was trimmed by 0 bases and J by 5 bases, leaving 29 bases between them. Germline V gives CDR1 SGHTS, CDR2 YDEGEE. The CDR3 has 20 amino acids. This CDR3 reads CASSLVLRRAGNLFGTEAFF. In nucleotides, the CDR3 is TGTGCCAGCAGCTTGGTACTCCGTAGGGCAGGGAATTTGTTCGGTACTGAAGCTTTCTTT.

This clonotype was observed many times. V and J are TRBV7-2 and TRBJ2-3; no definite D call. V was pared by 0 bases and J by 5 bases, with 9 bases between. CDR1 is SGHTA, CDR2 FQGNSA, per germline. CDR3 length: 14 residues. The CDR3 protein is CASSLALDGDTQYF. The CDR3 DNA is TGTGCCAGCAGCTTAGCGCTCGATGGAGATACGCAGTATTTT.

This clonotype has ten or more counts. V is TRBV20-1 and J is TRBJ2-1, with D maybe TRBD2 (6 bases). Germline lookup yields CDR1 DFQATT and CDR2 SNEGSKA (reference sequence). Trimming stripped 4 bases from V and 6 bases from J, with 19 bases between. The CDR3 is 15 residues long. CDR3 loop: CSAKRRGPFVNEQFF. The DNA of the CDR3 is TGCAGTGCTAAGAGGCGGGGTCCTTTCGTCAATGAGCAGTTCTTC.